The next 8 T cell receptor beta chains were all read from a single sample in a study of shared clonotypes between healthy human individuals. Naive CD8 isolation took CD45RO-negative cells positively selected for CCR7 and excluded terminally differentiated effector memory CD45RA+ cells. The method was immunoSEQ multiplex PCR; TCRdb's version includes in-frame clones alone and lacks a portion of them. Altogether some 2.1 million clones are present, 93% being singletons, with the ten largest covering 1.5% to 2%. Specimen: naive CD8+ T cells from PBMCs. These receptors came from a man between 18 and 35 years old in good health. Some clones in this sample may be carry-over from other donors' samples.

The chain uses TRBV5-1 and TRBJ1-1; D possibly corresponds to TRBD1 (5 bases). This CDR3 is built from 12 residues. Deletions cut 2 bases from V and 7 bases from J, with 9 bases between. The germline V gene has CDR1 SGHRS and CDR2 YFSETQ. CDR3 in amino acids: CASSLEGFEAFF. CDR3 nucleotide sequence: TGCGCCAGCAGCTTAGAGGGGTTTGAAGCTTTCTTT.

The CDR3 bases are TGTGCCAGCAGCACAACGACAGGGGGCTCTGGAAACACCATATATTTT. Residues: CASSTTTGGSGNTIYF. V is TRBV7-6 and J is TRBJ1-3; 9 positions agree with TRBD1. The J segment lost 0 bases and the V segment lost 5 bases, leaving 5 bases of the junction unmatched. This CDR3 is 16 amino acids long. CDR1 and CDR2 (germline): SGHVS, FNYEAQ.

In its sample, this clone was seen once. The V gene is TRBV7-9, the J gene TRBJ2-7, with TRBD2 matching over 13 bases. Trimming at V came to 7 bases and at J to 2 bases, leaving 5 bases not matched to a gene. Germline V gene data show CDR1 as SEHNR and CDR2 as FQNEAQ (reference sequence). The CDR3 runs to 15 residues. The DNA for the CDR3 is TGTGCCAGCAAGGGACTAGCGGGGCTAGCCTACGAGCAGTACTTC. Its translation: CASKGLAGLAYEQYF.

The rearrangement uses TRBV6-1 and TRBJ2-7; the D is unclear. Germline V gene lookup returns CDR1 MNHNS and CDR2 SASEGT. CDR3 length equals 14 residues. Trimming cost V 7 bases and J 0 bases, with 13 bases left between them. DNA for the CDR3: TGTGCCAGCAAGCTGGGTTGGAGCTCCTACGAGCAGTACTTC. This translates into CASKLGWSSYEQYF.

The rearrangement uses TRBV28 and TRBJ1-5, with 9 bases that match TRBD1. Germline V lookup: CDR1 MDHEN, CDR2 SYDVKM. The V gene end was trimmed by 6 bases and the J gene end by 6 bases; junction bases not matched to a gene: 9. The CDR3 has 15 amino acids. The CDR3 region has the DNA TGTGCCAGCAGGGTGACAGGGGGAGTTGGTCAGCCCCAGCATTTT. Protein: CASRVTGGVGQPQHF.

The chain has TRBV10-3 and TRBJ2-4; D not certain. The length of the CDR3 is 17 residues. In germline, CDR1 is ENHRY, CDR2 SYGVKD. Trimming left V 3 bases short and J 1 base short, with 16 bases between. For the CDR3, the DNA is TGTGCCATCAGTGATTTTCCTTTGGGTCAGGCCAAAAACATTCAGTACTTC. This sequence encodes CAISDFPLGQAKNIQYF.

About this clone: The sample contains more than one DNA sequence encoding this CDR3. The gene calls are TRBV10-1 and TRBJ2-7; the D is unclear. The ends were cut back, 0 bases at V and 4 bases at J, with 7 bases in the middle. The CDR3 consists of 13 residues. Germline V lookup: CDR1 WNHNN, CDR2 SYGVQD (reference sequence). Here the CDR3 reads CASSESLGYEQYF. Here the CDR3 DNA reads TGCGCCAGCAGTGAGTCCCTGGGATACGAGCAGTACTTC.

The V call is TRBV13, the J call TRBJ2-3; 8 nucleotides match TRBD2. This CDR3 is built from 15 residues. In germline, CDR1 is PRHDT, CDR2 FYEKMQ (reference sequence). V lost 5 bases to trimming and J lost 0 bases; unmatched junction nucleotides: 4. The CDR3 region is CASSKRGPSTDTQYF. CDR3 DNA: TGTGCCAGCAGCAAGCGGGGGCCCAGCACAGATACGCAGTATTTT.